The rows below give T cell receptor beta chains drawn from one sample of a study of blood T cell repertoires in COVID-19. Here immunoSEQ multiplex PCR was the method, and the copy in TCRdb shows in-frame clones only, minus some. The repertoire consists of about 210,000 clones, with approximately 87% occurring once and the leading ten covering approximately 6.2%. Sequencing used peripheral blood. Source of these receptors: a man aged 55 to 69 who had recovered from COVID-19. Both conserved end residues are part of each CDR3. A D gene is named only where the DNA matches it firmly. The size entry is marked missing in some rows and otherwise reads once, few, many or a size class.

v_gene: TRBV24-1; d_gene: .; abundance: .; j_gene: TRBJ1-3; CDR3nt: TGTGCCTTTGTTCTCGGAGGGTTAGTTTCTGGAAACACCATATATTTT; CDR3aa: CAFVLGGLVSGNTIYF
v_gene: TRBV18; d_gene: .; abundance: few; j_gene: TRBJ2-6; CDR3nt: TGTGCCAGCTTCAGGAACCAACAGGGAGCTGGGGCCAACGTCCTGACTTTC; CDR3aa: CASFRNQQGAGANVLTF
v_gene: TRBV30; d_gene: TRBD1; abundance: once; j_gene: TRBJ2-6; CDR3nt: TGTGCCTGTTACAGGGGAGGGGCCAACGTCCTGACTTTC; CDR3aa: CACYRGGANVLTF
v_gene: TRBV11-1; d_gene: TRBD2; abundance: .; j_gene: TRBJ2-5; CDR3nt: TGTGCCAGCAGCTTAGTCGCTAGCGGGGCCGTAACCCAGTACTTC; CDR3aa: CASSLVASGAVTQYF
v_gene: TRBV7-2; d_gene: TRBD1; abundance: .; j_gene: TRBJ2-7; CDR3nt: TGTGCCAGCAGCTGGGGGACAGGGGGAGCCTACGAGCAGTACTTC; CDR3aa: CASSWGTGGAYEQYF
v_gene: TRBV7-6; d_gene: TRBD1; abundance: .; j_gene: TRBJ1-1; CDR3nt: TGTGCCAGCAGCTTAGGCCTCCGAGGGGGCGGGACTGAAGCTTTCTTT; CDR3aa: CASSLGLRGGGTEAFF
v_gene: TRBV7-3; d_gene: TRBD1; abundance: .; j_gene: TRBJ2-7; CDR3nt: TGTGCCAGCAGCTCCCTACAGGGGGCCTACGAGCAGTACTTC; CDR3aa: CASSSLQGAYEQYF
v_gene: TRBV30; d_gene: TRBD2; abundance: .; j_gene: TRBJ2-7; CDR3nt: TGTGCCTGGAGTTCGGTAGCGGGAGTGTCTAACGAGCAGTACTTC; CDR3aa: CAWSSVAGVSNEQYF
v_gene: TRBV18; d_gene: TRBD1; abundance: .; j_gene: TRBJ2-2; CDR3nt: TGTGCCAGCTCGTCAGCTGGACAGGGTACCGGGGAGCTGTTTTTT; CDR3aa: CASSSAGQGTGELFF
v_gene: TRBV6-2/TRBV6-3; d_gene: .; abundance: .; j_gene: TRBJ1-5; CDR3nt: TGTGCCAGCACCCCCGGCGGGGTAAGCAATCAGCCCCAGCATTTT; CDR3aa: CASTPGGVSNQPQHF
v_gene: TRBV5-1; d_gene: .; abundance: .; j_gene: TRBJ1-1; CDR3nt: TGCGCCAGCACCACGGGTGGGGGCATGAACACTGAAGCTTTCTTT; CDR3aa: CASTTGGGMNTEAFF
v_gene: TRBV30; d_gene: TRBD1; abundance: .; j_gene: TRBJ1-1; CDR3nt: TGTGCCCTACAGGGGGCAGGTGAAGCTTTCTTT; CDR3aa: CALQGAGEAFF
v_gene: TRBV7-9; d_gene: .; abundance: few; j_gene: TRBJ1-2; CDR3nt: TGTGCCAGCAGCTTCGGGGACACTCGATCCTATGGCTACACCTTC; CDR3aa: CASSFGDTRSYGYTF
v_gene: TRBV7-9; d_gene: TRBD2; abundance: .; j_gene: TRBJ2-7; CDR3nt: TGTGCCCACAGGGAAGCGGGAGCTGGCGAGCAGTACTTC; CDR3aa: CAHREAGAGEQYF
v_gene: TRBV28; d_gene: .; abundance: .; j_gene: TRBJ2-1; CDR3nt: TGTGCCAGCAGCCTTAGCGGAGCCCTCCACAATGAGCAGTTCTTC; CDR3aa: CASSLSGALHNEQFF
v_gene: TRBV11-2; d_gene: .; abundance: once; j_gene: TRBJ2-3; CDR3nt: TGTGCCAGCAGCCTATTAGACGGGACGCAGTATTTT; CDR3aa: CASSLLDGTQYF
v_gene: TRBV7-2; d_gene: .; abundance: .; j_gene: TRBJ2-7; CDR3nt: TGTGCCAGCAGCGAGATTTCCACCTACGAGCAGTACTTC; CDR3aa: CASSEISTYEQYF
v_gene: TRBV12-3/TRBV12-4; d_gene: .; abundance: .; j_gene: TRBJ1-5; CDR3nt: TGTGCCAGCAGCCGCGGCGAACAGCCCCAGCATTTT; CDR3aa: CASSRGEQPQHF
v_gene: TRBV5-1; d_gene: .; abundance: once; j_gene: TRBJ2-1; CDR3nt: TGCGCCAGCAGCTTCGGGACTCCAGAGATGGATGAGCAGTTCTTC; CDR3aa: CASSFGTPEMDEQFF
v_gene: TRBV2; d_gene: .; abundance: .; j_gene: TRBJ1-4; CDR3nt: TGTGCCAGCACATCTAATGAAAAACTGTTTTTT; CDR3aa: CASTSNEKLFF
v_gene: TRBV5-1; d_gene: .; abundance: .; j_gene: TRBJ2-5; CDR3nt: TGCGCCAGCAGCTTGACGGGGGAGGAGACCCAGTACTTC; CDR3aa: CASSLTGEETQYF
v_gene: TRBV7-6; d_gene: TRBD2; abundance: few; j_gene: TRBJ2-2; CDR3nt: TGTGCCAGCAGGCTAGCGGGAGAGACCGGGGAGCTGTTTTTT; CDR3aa: CASRLAGETGELFF
v_gene: TRBV6-5; d_gene: .; abundance: once; j_gene: TRBJ2-2; CDR3nt: TGTGCCAGCACGTTCGCCGGGGAGCTGTTTTTT; CDR3aa: CASTFAGELFF
v_gene: TRBV11-2; d_gene: TRBD1; abundance: .; j_gene: TRBJ2-1; CDR3nt: TGTGCCAGCAGCTTAGGGCTGGGACAGGGTAGAATCTTC; CDR3aa: CASSLGLGQGRIF
v_gene: TRBV28; d_gene: .; abundance: .; j_gene: TRBJ1-2; CDR3nt: TGTGCCAGCAGTTGGCGGCAGGGACTAAACTATGGCTACACCTTC; CDR3aa: CASSWRQGLNYGYTF
v_gene: TRBV5-1; d_gene: .; abundance: .; j_gene: TRBJ2-7; CDR3nt: TGCGCCAGCAGCTTGGGCCAGAAAGTGGAGCAGTACTTC; CDR3aa: CASSLGQKVEQYF
v_gene: TRBV7-9; d_gene: .; abundance: .; j_gene: TRBJ2-7; CDR3nt: TGTGCCAGCAGCTTCCTGGGAGCCTACGAGCAGTACTTC; CDR3aa: CASSFLGAYEQYF
v_gene: TRBV7-3; d_gene: .; abundance: .; j_gene: TRBJ2-7; CDR3nt: TGTGCCAGCAGCCTTTCGGGACATCTGAACTACGAGCAGTACTTC; CDR3aa: CASSLSGHLNYEQYF
v_gene: TRBV6-1; d_gene: TRBD1; abundance: once; j_gene: TRBJ2-7; CDR3nt: TGTGCCAGCAGTGCCGGGACAGGTCTCCGAGGATTCTACGAGCAGTACTTC; CDR3aa: CASSAGTGLRGFYEQYF
v_gene: TRBV30; d_gene: .; abundance: .; j_gene: TRBJ1-3; CDR3nt: TGTGCCTGGACCCTCAGCGGGGGCAGCAGAAACACCATATATTTT; CDR3aa: CAWTLSGGSRNTIYF
v_gene: TRBV6-5; d_gene: .; abundance: once; j_gene: TRBJ2-3; CDR3nt: TGTGCCAGCAGTTACTTCCCCGGTGGTACCACAGATACGCAGTATTTT; CDR3aa: CASSYFPGGTTDTQYF
v_gene: TRBV7-3; d_gene: .; abundance: .; j_gene: TRBJ1-6; CDR3nt: TGTGCCAGCAGCTTAAATCCAGGTTCGCCCCTCCACTTT; CDR3aa: CASSLNPGSPLHF
v_gene: TRBV30; d_gene: TRBD1; abundance: .; j_gene: TRBJ1-1; CDR3nt: TGTGCCTGGAGTGTACGTGGGACAGGGTGGGCTTTCTTT; CDR3aa: CAWSVRGTGWAFF
v_gene: TRBV18; d_gene: .; abundance: .; j_gene: TRBJ1-4; CDR3nt: TGTGCCAGCTCACGGGGGGGCGGCGGTGAAAAACTGTTTTTT; CDR3aa: CASSRGGGGEKLFF
v_gene: TRBV6-5; d_gene: .; abundance: .; j_gene: TRBJ1-1; CDR3nt: TGTGCCAGCACACGAGACGGGATTCTGAACACTGAAGCTTTCTTT; CDR3aa: CASTRDGILNTEAFF
v_gene: TRBV30; d_gene: .; abundance: .; j_gene: TRBJ2-1; CDR3nt: TGTGCCTGGAGTCTCGCACAGGAGAGCTCCTACAATGAGCAGTTCTTC; CDR3aa: CAWSLAQESSYNEQFF
v_gene: TRBV5-6; d_gene: TRBD1; abundance: .; j_gene: TRBJ1-5; CDR3nt: TGTGCCAGCAGCTTGCAAGGGGGCGGACAGCCCCAGCATTTT; CDR3aa: CASSLQGGGQPQHF
v_gene: TRBV5-8; d_gene: TRBD1; abundance: few; j_gene: TRBJ1-5; CDR3nt: TGTGCCAGCAGCCAAGGGGGCAGGAGCAATCAGCCCCAGCATTTT; CDR3aa: CASSQGGRSNQPQHF
v_gene: TRBV6-5; d_gene: TRBD2; abundance: .; j_gene: TRBJ2-3; CDR3nt: TGTGCCAGCAGTTCGGGACTAGCAGGGGTGGATACGCAGTATTTT; CDR3aa: CASSSGLAGVDTQYF
v_gene: TRBV5-6; d_gene: .; abundance: .; j_gene: TRBJ2-1; CDR3nt: TGTGCCAGCAGCTTGGACGTGGGCTTTACTAGCCACAATGAGCAGTTCTTC; CDR3aa: CASSLDVGFTSHNEQFF
v_gene: TRBV5-1; d_gene: TRBD1; abundance: .; j_gene: TRBJ1-6; CDR3nt: TGCGCCAGCAGCCGAGGACAGGGCGTATCACCCCTCCACTTT; CDR3aa: CASSRGQGVSPLHF
v_gene: TRBV6-1; d_gene: TRBD1; abundance: .; j_gene: TRBJ2-7; CDR3nt: TGTGCCAGCAGTGAAACCGGGACAGGGATCTCCTACGAGCAGTACTTC; CDR3aa: CASSETGTGISYEQYF
v_gene: TRBV5-4; d_gene: .; abundance: once; j_gene: TRBJ2-1; CDR3nt: TGTGCCAGCAGCTTGGCAAGGGGGTCTGGGGGTGAGCAGTTCTTC; CDR3aa: CASSLARGSGGEQFF
v_gene: TRBV28; d_gene: .; abundance: .; j_gene: TRBJ2-7; CDR3nt: TGTGCCAGCATCCAGGGAGGAAAGGACGAGCAGTACTTC; CDR3aa: CASIQGGKDEQYF
v_gene: TRBV6-5; d_gene: TRBD2; abundance: .; j_gene: TRBJ2-5; CDR3nt: TGTGCCACCAGGTCGCGGGGGTCCCCCCAAGAGACCCAGTACTTC; CDR3aa: CATRSRGSPQETQYF
v_gene: TRBV29-1; d_gene: .; abundance: .; j_gene: TRBJ2-5; CDR3nt: TGCAGCGTCGGACTTTCCCAAGAGACCCAGTACTTC; CDR3aa: CSVGLSQETQYF
v_gene: TRBV2; d_gene: TRBD2; abundance: .; j_gene: TRBJ2-3; CDR3nt: TGTGCCAGCAGTTACCCCCGCGGAGCGGGGGGGCCAGGTACGCAGTATTTT; CDR3aa: CASSYPRGAGGPGTQYF
v_gene: TRBV6-5; d_gene: TRBD2; abundance: few; j_gene: TRBJ2-1; CDR3nt: TGTGCCAGCAGTCCGACTAGCGGGAAGTGGAGTGAGCAGTTCTTC; CDR3aa: CASSPTSGKWSEQFF
v_gene: TRBV7-2; d_gene: TRBD2; abundance: .; j_gene: TRBJ2-1; CDR3nt: TGTGCCAGCAGCTTACCCCGGGGCCCCGGGGGGAGCAATGAGCAGTTCTTC; CDR3aa: CASSLPRGPGGSNEQFF
v_gene: TRBV10-3; d_gene: TRBD2; abundance: .; j_gene: TRBJ2-1; CDR3nt: TGTGCCATCAGTGCTACGACTAGCGGGGCTGACAATGAGCAGTTCTTC; CDR3aa: CAISATTSGADNEQFF
v_gene: TRBV28; d_gene: .; abundance: .; j_gene: TRBJ1-1; CDR3nt: TGTGCCAGCAGTAAGGCCCGTACAGGGAACACTGAAGCTTTCTTT; CDR3aa: CASSKARTGNTEAFF
v_gene: TRBV30; d_gene: .; abundance: once; j_gene: TRBJ1-1; CDR3nt: TGTGCCTGGAGACAGGGAGAAACTGAAGCTTTCTTT; CDR3aa: CAWRQGETEAFF
v_gene: TRBV30; d_gene: TRBD1; abundance: .; j_gene: TRBJ2-3; CDR3nt: TGTGCCACCTCAGGGACAGGGGCCACAGATACGCAGTATTTT; CDR3aa: CATSGTGATDTQYF
v_gene: TRBV15; d_gene: TRBD1; abundance: .; j_gene: TRBJ1-2; CDR3nt: TGTGCCACCAGCAGAGATCGTTTGGGTTTTGGGACAGGGGATCATGGCTACACCTTC; CDR3aa: CATSRDRLGFGTGDHGYTF
v_gene: TRBV19; d_gene: .; abundance: once; j_gene: TRBJ2-5; CDR3nt: TGTGCCAGTAGTATAGGGCAGGGTCAAGAGACCCAGTACTTC; CDR3aa: CASSIGQGQETQYF
v_gene: TRBV19; d_gene: .; abundance: .; j_gene: TRBJ2-7; CDR3nt: TGTGCCAGTAGTATAGGTGGGAGAAATCCCTACGAGCAGTACTTC; CDR3aa: CASSIGGRNPYEQYF